This is a list of T cell receptor beta chains from one sample in a study of T cell repertoires in cytomegalovirus infection. TCRdb re-derived calls from the reads in MiXCR, one entry per CDR3 protein. This table has 450,000 to 600,000 distinct CDR3 sequences, approximately 40% appearing once. These receptors are not linked to any known antigen. The sequenced sample was cultured PBMCs, obtained from culture after CMV antigen stimulation. Receptors were obtained from a human donor in good health (CMV status not recorded). Some clones in this sample may be carry-over from other donors' samples. Each CDR3 is given with its conserved first and last residue. A D gene is named only where the DNA matches it firmly. Clone size is given for some rows only: seen once, a few or many times, or a class if the clone is expanded.

CDR3aa: CASSRDGTLRMYQPQHF
CDR3nt: TGTGCCAGCAGCCGCGATGGGACATTGAGGATGTATCAGCCCCAGCATTTT
abundance: once
v_gene: TRBV11-3
j_gene: TRBJ1-5
d_gene: -

CDR3aa: CASSLSFKETQYF
CDR3nt: TGTGCCAGCAGCTTATCGTTTAAAGAGACCCAGTACTTC
abundance: -
v_gene: TRBV7-2
j_gene: TRBJ2-5
d_gene: -

CDR3aa: CATSRYRQFF
CDR3nt: TGTGCCACCAGCAGGTATAGGCAGTTCTTC
abundance: once
v_gene: TRBV15
j_gene: TRBJ2-1
d_gene: -

CDR3aa: CASSALAGETQYF
CDR3nt: TGTGCCAGCAGTGCCCTGGCGGGGGAGACCCAGTACTTC
abundance: -
v_gene: TRBV6-1
j_gene: TRBJ2-5
d_gene: -

CDR3aa: CAWRPSGRSADTQYF
CDR3nt: TGTGCCTGGAGACCGAGCGGGAGGTCGGCAGATACGCAGTATTTT
abundance: -
v_gene: TRBV30
j_gene: TRBJ2-3
d_gene: TRBD2

CDR3aa: CASSLTSFHEQFF
CDR3nt: TGTGCCAGCAGCTTGACTAGTTTTCACGAGCAGTTCTTC
abundance: -
v_gene: TRBV12-3/TRBV12-4
j_gene: TRBJ2-1
d_gene: -

CDR3aa: CASSFDPRRTASGNYEQYF
CDR3nt: TGTGCCAGCAGCTTTGACCCCCGGAGGACCGCCAGCGGGAACTACGAGCAGTACTTC
abundance: -
v_gene: TRBV7-2
j_gene: TRBJ2-7
d_gene: TRBD2

CDR3aa: CASSYWGRETQYF
CDR3nt: TGTGCCAGCAGCTACTGGGGCCGGGAGACCCAGTACTTC
abundance: -
v_gene: TRBV11-2
j_gene: TRBJ2-5
d_gene: -

CDR3aa: CASSYVGADPEKLFF
CDR3nt: TGTGCCAGCAGTTACGTTGGCGCTGACCCTGAAAAACTGTTTTTT
abundance: -
v_gene: TRBV6-5
j_gene: TRBJ1-4
d_gene: -

CDR3aa: CASREQGPNSPLHF
CDR3nt: TGTGCCAGCAGGGAACAGGGGCCAAATTCACCCCTCCACTTT
abundance: once
v_gene: TRBV5-6
j_gene: TRBJ1-6
d_gene: TRBD1

CDR3aa: CASSHPIRGRELYEQYF
CDR3nt: TGCGCCAGCAGCCACCCCATTCGGGGTAGGGAACTCTACGAGCAGTACTTC
abundance: -
v_gene: TRBV4-1
j_gene: TRBJ2-7
d_gene: -

CDR3aa: CASRWADSYEQYF
CDR3nt: TGTGCCAGCAGGTGGGCGGATTCCTACGAGCAGTACTTC
abundance: few
v_gene: TRBV6-5
j_gene: TRBJ2-7
d_gene: -

CDR3aa: CSARVLAGDSNEQFF
CDR3nt: TGCAGTGCTAGAGTACTAGCGGGAGATTCGAATGAGCAGTTCTTC
abundance: few
v_gene: TRBV20-1
j_gene: TRBJ2-1
d_gene: TRBD2

CDR3aa: CASSSDRVAVDEQFF
CDR3nt: TGTGCCAGCAGCTCGGACAGGGTTGCGGTTGATGAGCAGTTCTTC
abundance: -
v_gene: TRBV5-4
j_gene: TRBJ2-1
d_gene: TRBD1

CDR3aa: CASSVRGYTDTQYF
CDR3nt: TGCGCCAGCAGTGTCCGAGGTTACACAGATACGCAGTATTTT
abundance: -
v_gene: TRBV10-2
j_gene: TRBJ2-3
d_gene: -

CDR3aa: CASSGTANTEAFF
CDR3nt: TGTGCCAGCAGCGGGACAGCTAACACTGAAGCTTTCTTT
abundance: -
v_gene: TRBV2
j_gene: TRBJ1-1
d_gene: TRBD1

CDR3aa: CATSRATGTEAFF
CDR3nt: TGTGCCACCAGCAGAGCGACGGGGACCGAAGCTTTCTTT
abundance: few
v_gene: TRBV15
j_gene: TRBJ1-1
d_gene: -

CDR3aa: CASSYSGLGLNEQFF
CDR3nt: TGTGCCAGCAGTTACTCGGGACTAGGACTCAATGAGCAGTTCTTC
abundance: -
v_gene: TRBV6-5
j_gene: TRBJ2-1
d_gene: TRBD2

CDR3aa: CASRPTGSSGNTIYF
CDR3nt: TGTGCCAGCAGACCGACAGGGAGCTCTGGAAACACCATATATTTT
abundance: -
v_gene: TRBV12-3/TRBV12-4
j_gene: TRBJ1-3
d_gene: TRBD1

CDR3aa: CASSLVPGLAGGYEQYF
CDR3nt: TGTGCCAGCAGCTTAGTTCCTGGACTAGCGGGGGGGTACGAGCAGTACTTC
abundance: many
v_gene: TRBV7-2
j_gene: TRBJ2-7
d_gene: TRBD2

CDR3aa: CASSFGRADTQYF
CDR3nt: TGTGCCAGCAGCTTCGGTCGGGCAGATACGCAGTATTTT
abundance: many
v_gene: TRBV7-2
j_gene: TRBJ2-3
d_gene: -

CDR3aa: CASSLRRELQFF
CDR3nt: TGTGCCAGCAGCTTGAGACGGGAGCTGCAGTTCTTC
abundance: few
v_gene: TRBV7-9
j_gene: TRBJ2-1
d_gene: -

CDR3aa: CASSYTGQGWEQYF
CDR3nt: TGTGCCAGCAGTTACACGGGTCAAGGGTGGGAGCAGTACTTC
abundance: -
v_gene: TRBV6-6
j_gene: TRBJ2-7
d_gene: -

CDR3aa: CASSWGTSRGYGYTF
CDR3nt: TGTGCCAGCAGCTGGGGGACCTCACGGGGCTATGGCTACACCTTC
abundance: few
v_gene: TRBV7-9
j_gene: TRBJ1-2
d_gene: -

CDR3aa: CASGHDSGELFF
CDR3nt: TGTGCTAGTGGTCACGATTCCGGGGAGCTGTTTTTT
abundance: few
v_gene: TRBV12-5
j_gene: TRBJ2-2
d_gene: -

CDR3aa: CASRTRDRVGSPLHF
CDR3nt: TGTGCCAGCAGAACAAGAGACAGGGTCGGTTCACCCCTCCACTTT
abundance: few
v_gene: TRBV7-2
j_gene: TRBJ1-6
d_gene: TRBD1

CDR3aa: CASSSQGGETQYF
CDR3nt: TGTGCCAGCAGCTCTCAGGGGGGAGAGACCCAGTACTTC
abundance: many
v_gene: TRBV7-2
j_gene: TRBJ2-5
d_gene: -

CDR3aa: CASRKTYEQFF
CDR3nt: TGTGCCAGCAGGAAGACATATGAGCAGTTCTTC
abundance: -
v_gene: TRBV6-1
j_gene: TRBJ2-1
d_gene: -

CDR3aa: CASSDSSGSHNEQFF
CDR3nt: TGTGCCAGCAGTGACTCTAGCGGGAGCCACAATGAGCAGTTCTTC
abundance: -
v_gene: TRBV2
j_gene: TRBJ2-1
d_gene: TRBD2

CDR3aa: CAISFGTAGMNTEAFF
CDR3nt: TGTGCCATCAGTTTTGGGACGGCGGGGATGAACACTGAAGCTTTCTTT
abundance: -
v_gene: TRBV10-3
j_gene: TRBJ1-1
d_gene: -

CDR3aa: CSADSTGGNEQFF
CDR3nt: TGCAGTGCTGACTCGACAGGTGGCAATGAGCAGTTCTTC
abundance: few
v_gene: TRBV20-1
j_gene: TRBJ2-1
d_gene: -

CDR3aa: CSVERDRLIREQFF
CDR3nt: TGCAGCGTCGAAAGGGACAGGCTAATTCGTGAGCAGTTCTTC
abundance: -
v_gene: TRBV29-1
j_gene: TRBJ2-1
d_gene: TRBD1

CDR3aa: CASSHPGTNNEQFF
CDR3nt: TGCGCCAGCAGCCACCCCGGGACAAACAATGAGCAGTTCTTC
abundance: few
v_gene: TRBV4-3
j_gene: TRBJ2-1
d_gene: -

CDR3aa: CASSPGEETQYF
CDR3nt: TGTGCCAGCTCACCGGGTGAGGAGACCCAGTACTTC
abundance: -
v_gene: TRBV18
j_gene: TRBJ2-5
d_gene: -

CDR3aa: CASSRTGSINQPQHF
CDR3nt: TGTGCCAGCAGCCGGACAGGGAGCATCAATCAGCCCCAGCATTTT
abundance: -
v_gene: TRBV6-5
j_gene: TRBJ1-5
d_gene: TRBD1

CDR3aa: CASSLRQGDYEQYF
CDR3nt: TGCGCCAGCAGCCTAAGACAGGGAGACTACGAGCAGTACTTC
abundance: -
v_gene: TRBV5-1
j_gene: TRBJ2-7
d_gene: TRBD1

CDR3aa: CASSLGWGRGFYEQYF
CDR3nt: TGTGCCAGCAGTTTAGGCTGGGGTAGGGGCTTCTACGAGCAGTACTTC
abundance: once
v_gene: TRBV12-3/TRBV12-4
j_gene: TRBJ2-7
d_gene: -

CDR3aa: CSARGGGRAPPETQYF
CDR3nt: TGCAGTGCTAGAGGGGGCGGGAGAGCCCCACCAGAGACCCAGTACTTC
abundance: -
v_gene: TRBV20-1
j_gene: TRBJ2-5
d_gene: TRBD2

CDR3aa: CASSRPTGHQETQYF
CDR3nt: TGTGCCAGTAGCAGACCGACAGGGCACCAAGAGACCCAGTACTTC
abundance: -
v_gene: TRBV19
j_gene: TRBJ2-5
d_gene: TRBD1

CDR3aa: CASKDGDQPQHF
CDR3nt: TGTGCCAGCAAGGACGGAGATCAGCCCCAGCATTTT
abundance: -
v_gene: TRBV2
j_gene: TRBJ1-5
d_gene: -

CDR3aa: CASSFNGRGGEKLFF
CDR3nt: TGTGCCAGCAGTTTTAATGGTAGAGGGGGTGAAAAACTGTTTTTT
abundance: -
v_gene: TRBV27
j_gene: TRBJ1-4
d_gene: -

CDR3aa: CASSQESDRDSGYTF
CDR3nt: TGCGCCAGCAGCCAAGAAAGTGACAGGGACAGCGGCTACACCTTC
abundance: -
v_gene: TRBV4-1
j_gene: TRBJ1-2
d_gene: TRBD1

CDR3aa: CASSQHGTGRSFF
CDR3nt: TGTGCCAGCAGTCAACACGGGACAGGGAGATCTTTCTTT
abundance: few
v_gene: TRBV12-3/TRBV12-4
j_gene: TRBJ1-1
d_gene: TRBD1

CDR3aa: CASRRPTRSLVYEQYF
CDR3nt: TGTGCCAGCAGAAGACCGACGCGATCACTAGTCTACGAGCAGTACTTC
abundance: -
v_gene: TRBV6-2/TRBV6-3
j_gene: TRBJ2-7
d_gene: -

CDR3aa: CASSFPDSPLHF
CDR3nt: TGTGCCAGCAGTTTCCCCGATTCACCCCTCCACTTT
abundance: once
v_gene: TRBV12-3/TRBV12-4
j_gene: TRBJ1-6
d_gene: -

CDR3aa: CSARVYRVEKLFF
CDR3nt: TGCAGTGCTCGAGTTTACAGGGTTGAAAAACTGTTTTTT
abundance: -
v_gene: TRBV20-1
j_gene: TRBJ1-4
d_gene: -

CDR3aa: CASSTQQGGEQFF
CDR3nt: TGTGCCAGCAGCACCCAACAGGGAGGTGAGCAGTTCTTC
abundance: few
v_gene: TRBV12-3/TRBV12-4
j_gene: TRBJ2-1
d_gene: -

CDR3aa: CRDSYEQYF
CDR3nt: TGTAGGGATTCCTACGAGCAGTACTTC
abundance: -
v_gene: TRBV20-1
j_gene: TRBJ2-7
d_gene: -

CDR3aa: CASSPQGTWETQYF
CDR3nt: TGTGCCAGCAGCCCCCAGGGTACGTGGGAGACCCAGTACTTC
abundance: -
v_gene: TRBV7-2
j_gene: TRBJ2-5
d_gene: -

CDR3aa: CASSLEGLGSSPLHF
CDR3nt: TGTGCCAGCAGCTTAGAGGGACTCGGGAGTTCACCCCTCCACTTT
abundance: many
v_gene: TRBV7-2
j_gene: TRBJ1-6
d_gene: -

CDR3aa: CSALTSGRPHEQYF
CDR3nt: TGCAGTGCCCTTACTAGCGGGAGGCCCCACGAGCAGTACTTC
abundance: few
v_gene: TRBV20-1
j_gene: TRBJ2-7
d_gene: TRBD2

CDR3aa: CASSQVLGAGEQYF
CDR3nt: TGTGCCAGCAGCCAAGTATTGGGGGCCGGCGAGCAGTACTTC
abundance: -
v_gene: TRBV4-2
j_gene: TRBJ2-7
d_gene: -

CDR3aa: CASTLGSRLVATGELFF
CDR3nt: TGTGCCAGCACCTTGGGCAGCCGGCTGGTCGCCACCGGGGAGCTGTTTTTT
abundance: -
v_gene: TRBV12-3/TRBV12-4
j_gene: TRBJ2-2
d_gene: -

CDR3aa: CASSPRLAAIPGNTQYF
CDR3nt: TGTGCCAGCAGTCCCAGACTAGCAGCCATCCCAGGGAATACGCAGTATTTT
abundance: -
v_gene: TRBV27
j_gene: TRBJ2-3
d_gene: TRBD2

CDR3aa: CSAGDRTGAFF
CDR3nt: TGCAGTGCTGGCGACAGGACTGGAGCTTTCTTT
abundance: -
v_gene: TRBV20-1
j_gene: TRBJ1-1
d_gene: -

CDR3aa: CASSEGDNKNIQYF
CDR3nt: TGTGCCAGCAGTGAGGGGGACAACAAAAACATTCAGTACTTC
abundance: -
v_gene: TRBV2
j_gene: TRBJ2-4
d_gene: -

CDR3aa: CASSPGGLAGSYEQYF
CDR3nt: TGTGCCAGCAGTCCCGGCGGGCTAGCGGGCTCCTACGAGCAGTACTTC
abundance: -
v_gene: TRBV7-9
j_gene: TRBJ2-7
d_gene: TRBD2

CDR3aa: CAIRGQEQRFNYGYTF
CDR3nt: TGTGCCATCAGGGGACAGGAACAGCGCTTCAACTATGGCTACACCTTC
abundance: -
v_gene: TRBV10-3
j_gene: TRBJ1-2
d_gene: TRBD1

CDR3aa: CASSWGGGRYEQYF
CDR3nt: TGTGCCAGCAGCTGGGGTGGGGGCCGGTACGAGCAGTACTTC
abundance: -
v_gene: TRBV28
j_gene: TRBJ2-7
d_gene: -